The clone carrying this TCR beta chain was seen a few times. Looked up from germline, CDR1 is SGDLS and CDR2 is YYNGEE. Losses at the gene ends were 3 bases for V and 6 bases for J; bases not matched to a gene: 6. The CDR3 is 14 amino acids. Together with a sample-barcoded 5' primer, a J-beta primer mix was included in a second PCR lasting about 7 to 11 cycles. TCRdb reprocessed the 5' RACE reads via MiXCR and lists one record per CDR3 protein. The sample includes approximately 1.5 million distinct CDR3 sequences, 35% to 45% seen only once; the top ten take around 4%. This specimen belongs to a study of blood T cells in healthy people across ages.

V gene TRBV9 combines with J gene TRBJ2-1; 7 bases align to TRBD1. This TCR was sampled from a young woman in good health. The sample was blood. The CDR3 sequence: CASSGTGTANEQFF. The DNA for the CDR3 is TGTGCCAGCAGCGGTACCGGGACAGCCAATGAGCAGTTCTTC.